One sample yielded the 16 T cell receptor beta chains listed below, sequenced in a study of circulating CD8 cells and anti-PD-1 response in melanoma. Using 15 ng of total RNA, TCR libraries were made with the QIAseq Immune Repertoire TCR panel. TCRdb re-derived calls from the reads in MiXCR, one entry per CDR3 protein. The sample shows about 220 distinct CDR3 sequences, approximately 10% of them seen only once. Sorting of live CD3+CD8+TCRalphabeta+ cells by PD-1 and/or TIGIT gave four subsets. The source was CD8+ T cells from PBMCs, collected at baseline or after one month of anti-PD-1 therapy (not recorded which). The receptors derive from a human donor with melanoma.

This clonotype is termed medium-sized. This rearrangement joins TRBV2 to TRBJ2-1, with TRBD1 identical over 8 bases. Losses at the gene ends were 3 bases for V and 7 bases for J; bases not matched to a gene: 8. This CDR3 is 15 amino acids long. Looked up from germline, CDR1 is SNHLY and CDR2 is FYNNEI. The CDR3 DNA reads as TGTGCCAGCAGTGATCAGGGGGCGGTTCGGAATGAGCAGTTCTTC. Protein sequence: CASSDQGAVRNEQFF.

By sample share, this clonotype is medium-sized. The chain couples TRBV4-1 to TRBJ2-1; D call uncertain. Germline V gene sequence: CDR1 MGHRA, CDR2 YSYEKL. V dropped 0 bases and J dropped 2 bases, with 5 bases sitting between them. The CDR3 has 14 amino acids. CDR3 sequence (DNA): TGCGCCAGCAGCCAAGATAATGCCTACAATGAGCAGTTCTTC. Translation gives CASSQDNAYNEQFF.

By sample fraction, this clonotype is large. V and J are TRBV5-5 and TRBJ2-7, with 10 bases identical to TRBD1. The CDR3 runs to 14 residues. CDR1 and CDR2 from the germline V gene are SGHKS and YYEKEE (reference sequence). V lost 0 bases to trimming and J lost 5 bases; unmatched junction nucleotides: 2. CDR3 region: CASSLGTGGNEQYF. The CDR3 nucleotides read TGTGCCAGCAGCTTGGGGACAGGGGGTAACGAGCAGTACTTC.

By frequency in the sample, this clonotype is medium-sized (0.01 to 0.1%). This chain links TRBV7-2 with TRBJ1-1; D might be TRBD1 (5 bases). The germline V gene has CDR1 SGHTA and CDR2 FQGNSA. The V end was cut by 1 base, the J end by 7 bases, with 13 bases between. CDR3 size: 14 residues. The CDR3 nucleotides read TGTGCCAGCAGCTTAGTCGGAGGGGCTGATGAAGCTTTCTTT. Translated: CASSLVGGADEAFF.

In its sample, this clonotype is large (0.1 to 1%). J is TRBJ2-7 and V is TRBV19, with 9 nucleotides matching TRBD1. Germline CDR1 reads LNHDA; CDR2 reads SQIVND (reference sequence). Trimming took 7 bases from V and 4 from J; bases not matched to a gene: 8. CDR3 length equals 14 residues. CDR3 region: CASTPTGGIYEQYF. The CDR3 region has the DNA TGTGCCAGTACTCCGACAGGGGGAATATACGAGCAGTACTTC.

This clonotype is categorized as hyperexpanded. This chain links TRBV28 with TRBJ2-1, with D possibly TRBD1 on 6 matching bases. The length of the CDR3 is 14 residues. Germline V gene sequence: CDR1 MDHEN, CDR2 SYDVKM. The V gene lost 3 bases and the J gene lost 3 bases, with 9 bases spanning the gap. In DNA, the CDR3 is TGTGCCAGCAGTTTTGAAGGGGGCTACAATGAGCAGTTCTTC. Translating gives CASSFEGGYNEQFF.

This clonotype is judged medium-sized. This chain connects TRBV9 to TRBJ2-1, with 9 bases identical to TRBD1. The CDR3 sequence is 15 residues long. The ends lost 2 bases at V and 5 bases at J; junction bases unmatched: 5. CDR1 SGDLS and CDR2 YYNGEE come from the germline V gene. CDR3 in amino acids: CASSVGQGGDNEQFF. The CDR3 nucleotides are TGTGCCAGCAGCGTGGGACAGGGTGGGGACAATGAGCAGTTCTTC.

This clonotype is categorized as medium-sized. The V and J genes are TRBV29-1 and TRBJ2-3; 7 positions match TRBD2. Looked up from germline, CDR1 is SQVTM and CDR2 is ANQGSEA. Losses at the gene ends were 7 bases for V and 2 bases for J; bases not matched to a gene: 15. This CDR3 comprises 16 residues. CDR3 sequence: CSADYLRLADTDTQYF. CDR3 nucleotide sequence: TGCAGCGCCGACTACCTGAGACTAGCTGACACAGATACGCAGTATTTT.

This clonotype is categorized as large. J is TRBJ2-4 and V is TRBV2; 10 bases match TRBD2. The CDR3 contains 20 residues. J gave up 1 base and V 0 bases, and 12 bases lay outside the gene matches. The germline gives CDR1 SNHLY, CDR2 FYNNEI. CDR3 loop: CASSEAGIAGGPGAKNIQYF. The CDR3, as DNA: TGTGCCAGCAGTGAAGCAGGGATAGCGGGGGGCCCTGGGGCCAAAAACATTCAGTACTTC. Variable domain in full (rest from reference TRBV2 and TRBJ2-4): EPEVTQTPSHQVTQMGQEVILRCVPISNHLYFYWYRQILGQKVEFLVSFYNNEISEKSEIFDDQFSVERPDGSNFTLKIRSTKLEDSAMYFCASSEAGIAGGPGAKNIQYFGAGTRLSVL.

This clonotype is termed medium-sized. The genes are TRBV27 and TRBJ1-1; D is ambiguous. V lost 0 bases and J lost 5, with 13 bases in between. In germline, CDR1 is MNHEY, CDR2 SMNVEV (reference sequence). This CDR3 spans 15 amino acids. CDR3 sequence reads: CASSLSRERETEAFF. CDR3 in DNA: TGTGCCAGCAGTTTATCGCGGGAGAGGGAGACTGAAGCTTTCTTT.

The chain couples TRBV28 to TRBJ2-2; TRBD2 might be the D (6 bases). Germline CDR1 and CDR2: MDHEN and SYDVKM. The CDR3 consists of 13 residues. The germline V and J ends were trimmed by 3 bases and 6 bases, with 8 bases remaining between them. CDR3 in DNA: TGTGCCAGCAGTTTGGGGGGTCCCGGGGAGCTGTTTTTT. Translating gives CASSLGGPGELFF.

This clonotype ranks as medium-sized. This rearrangement joins TRBV20-1 to TRBJ2-7; D gene ambiguous. The CDR3 spans 13 residues. Germline CDR1 reads DFQATT; CDR2 reads SNEGSKA (reference sequence). Trimming stripped 6 bases from V and 6 bases from J, with 18 bases between. CDR3 amino acids: CSADSLTAGEQYF. CDR3 nucleotides: TGCAGTGCGGATTCCCTAACAGCTGGCGAGCAGTACTTC.

This clonotype counts as medium-sized. The chain employs TRBV9 and TRBJ1-2, with 7 bases matching TRBD1. V was pared by 0 bases and J by 8 bases, with 4 bases of the junction left unmatched. CDR1 SGDLS and CDR2 YYNGEE come from the germline V gene. The CDR3 length is 13 residues. Here the CDR3 DNA reads TGTGCCAGCAGCGTAGCAGACAGGGTAGGCTACACCTTC. Protein sequence: CASSVADRVGYTF.

By share of the sample, this clonotype is medium-sized. The chain is built from TRBV27 and TRBJ2-3; a weak D match, TRBD2 (6 bases). The CDR3 covers 17 residues. V was clipped by 1 base and J by 2 bases, with 16 bases between them. Germline CDR1 and CDR2: MNHEY and SMNVEV (reference sequence). The CDR3 sequence is CASSLWGRMTSTDTQYF. The CDR3 region has the DNA TGTGCCAGCAGTTTATGGGGGAGGATGACTTCCACAGATACGCAGTATTTT.

Sample share makes this clonotype medium-sized. This chain links TRBV9 with TRBJ2-5; tentatively, D is TRBD1 (6 bases). Looked up from germline, CDR1 is SGDLS and CDR2 is YYNGEE. The CDR3 has 16 residues. Trimming stripped 3 bases from V and 1 base from J, with 16 bases between. The CDR3: CASSADDRTLQETQYF. The CDR3 DNA is TGTGCCAGCAGCGCCGACGACAGGACCCTCCAAGAGACCCAGTACTTC. The full variable domain, in which reference TRBV9 and TRBJ2-5 provide the parts outside the CDR3, is DSGVTQTPKHLITATGQRVTLRCSPRSGDLSVYWYQQSLDQGLQFLIQYYNGEERAKGNILERFSAQQFPDLHSELNLSSLELGDSALYFCASSADDRTLQETQYFGPGTRLLVL.

Points on this clonotype: This may arise from a read error, as a much more abundant clone is one base away. The chain recombines TRBV5-5 with TRBJ1-5; D is unresolved. Per germline, CDR1 SGHKS and CDR2 YYEKEE (reference sequence). Trimming shortened V by 4 bases and J by 3 bases, and 14 bases separated the two germline ends. The CDR3 sequence is 15 residues long. The CDR3 coding sequence is TGTGCCAGCAGCGCGGACGGGGAGCTCAATCAGCCCCAGCATTTT. Its translation: CASSADGELNQPQHF.